Below, 3 T cell receptor beta chains from the same sample are listed, as sequenced in a study of T cells in Graves' hyperthyroidism and ophthalmopathy. Template material for amplifying TCR beta CDR3 regions consisted of RNA transcripts. The TCR CDR3 was amplified in a first-round RT-PCR using the HTBI primer set. Each CDR3 protein is one row after TCRdb ran MiXCR on the multiplex PCR reads. The sample lists around 200,000 distinct CDR3 sequences; around 17% were seen once. What was sequenced was blood. The receptors derive from a man aged 40-49 years with Graves' hyperthyroidism.

In this sample, this clonotype turned up many times. This chain connects TRBV24-1 to TRBJ2-1; 8 bases align to TRBD1. Germline-derived CDR1 and CDR2 are KGHDR and SFDVKD. The CDR3 extends over 18 amino acids. Losses at the gene ends were 4 bases for V and 7 bases for J; bases not matched to a gene: 17. The CDR3, as DNA: TGTGCCACCAGTGACCCGACCCCCGACAGGGGTTCGGCGAATGAGCAGTTCTTC. It specifies CATSDPTPDRGSANEQFF.

The table lists this clonotype with a few counts. V usage is TRBV9 and J usage is TRBJ1-1; D call uncertain. The CDR3 runs 14 residues. Trimming removed 0 bases from V and 1 base from J, with 7 bases in between. The germline gives CDR1 SGDLS, CDR2 YYNGEE. CDR3 amino acids: CASSVELGNTEAFF. CDR3 coding DNA: TGTGCCAGCAGCGTAGAACTGGGGAACACTGAAGCTTTCTTT.

This clonotype came up many times. CDR3 loop: CASSFSGTGSNYGYTF. The CDR3 bases are TGTGCCAGCAGTTTCTCTGGGACAGGGTCTAACTATGGCTACACCTTC. The chain has TRBV28 and TRBJ1-2, with 9 bases matching TRBD1. The germline CDR1 and CDR2 sequences are MDHEN and SYDVKM. J lost 0 bases, V lost 3 bases, and 5 bases had no gene match. The CDR3 runs 16 residues.